This T cell receptor (beta chain) was profiled in a study of radiotherapy plus CTLA-4 blockade in lung cancer. Study-level information: Disease control reached under 35%, with objective responses in over 15%. Points from the study as a whole: An expansion of tumor-derived TCR clones occurred in blood after radiotherapy plus ipilimumab. Reportedly, early blood T cell clone dynamics best predicted response, with interferon-beta.

Libraries were prepared by immunoSEQ multiplex PCR; TCRdb keeps only in-frame clonotypes and omits some of them. In the table there are tens of thousands of clones, over 70% of which are singletons. In germline, CDR1 is MDHEN, CDR2 SYDVKM. The length of the CDR3 is 16 residues. Trimming cost V 4 bases and J 1 base, with 16 bases left between them. Turning to this clone: The antigen is not known.

The input for sequencing was peripheral blood, taken from a patient treated with radiotherapy plus ipilimumab. The receptor was isolated from a human donor with non-small cell lung cancer who had stable disease on radiotherapy plus ipilimumab. This chain uses TRBV28 with TRBJ1-1; a possible D gene is TRBD1 (6 bases). The DNA for the CDR3 is TGTGCCAGCAGTTGGGATCAGGCCAGGGGGAACACTGAAGCTTTCTTT. Translated, it gives CASSWDQARGNTEAFF.